What follows are 27 T cell receptor beta chains derived from one specimen sequenced in a study of T cell responses to AZD1222 COVID-19 vaccine. The repertoire was sequenced with immunoSEQ multiplex PCR; TCRdb's copy has only in-frame clones and lacks some. The repertoire includes about 180,000 clones, 80% to 90% of them detected once, and approximately 7.2% sits in the top ten. Here the sequenced sample was peripheral blood, taken on day 0 of AZD1222 vaccination. These receptors were collected from an adult in good health.

The rearrangement joins TRBV6-5 to TRBJ1-2, with D perhaps matching TRBD1 (6 bases). Trimming pared 4 bases from V and 4 bases from J, leaving 16 bases between. Germline CDR1 and CDR2: MNHEY and SVGAGI. CDR3 length equals 15 residues. The CDR3 loop is CASSSYWTASYGYTF. The DNA of the CDR3 is TGTGCCAGCAGTTCATATTGGACAGCGAGCTATGGCTACACCTTC.

The rearrangement joins TRBV27 to TRBJ1-6, with D hard to call. The CDR3 is made up of 12 amino acids. Germline CDR1 and CDR2: MNHEY and SMNVEV (reference sequence). The V and J ends lost 7 bases and 10 bases respectively, with 11 bases between them. The CDR3 DNA is TGTGCCAGCAAAACCATCCGATCACCCCTCCACTTT. Protein product: CASKTIRSPLHF.

The chain links TRBV30 to TRBJ1-2, with D possibly being TRBD1 (5 bases). The length of the CDR3 is 16 residues. The V gene lost 3 bases and the J gene lost 0 bases, with 17 bases spanning the gap. Looked up from germline, CDR1 is GTSNPN and CDR2 is SVGIG (reference sequence). In nucleotides, the CDR3 is TGTGCCTGGAGAATCAGTGGGGGGACGTCTAACTATGGCTACACCTTC. Its translation is CAWRISGGTSNYGYTF. Full variable domain (rest looked up from reference TRBV30 and TRBJ1-2): SQTIHQWPATLVQPVGSPLSLECTVEGTSNPNLYWYRQAAGRGLQLLFYSVGIGQISSEVPQNLSASRPQDRQFILSSKKLLLSDSGFYLCAWRISGGTSNYGYTFGSGTRLTVV.

In its sample, this clone was seen many times. The rearrangement joins TRBV15 to TRBJ1-2; D is perhaps TRBD1 (5 bases). Trimming took off 0 bases at V and 4 bases at J, with 15 bases between the two ends. The germline V gene encodes CDR1 LNHNV and CDR2 YYDKDF (reference sequence). The CDR3 length is 16 residues. The CDR3 region is CATSRDSGRSIYGYTF. The CDR3 DNA reads as TGTGCCACCAGCAGAGACTCGGGACGGTCTATCTATGGCTACACCTTC.

By share, this clone counts as medium-sized (0.01 to 0.1%). Other DNA sequences within the sample encode an identical CDR3. As DNA, the CDR3 is TGTGCCACAACGTACACTGAAGCTTTCTTT. Its protein product is CATTYTEAFF. This chain uses TRBV12-3 or TRBV12-4 with TRBJ1-1; D not certain. Trimming removed 10 bases at V and 3 bases at J, with 6 bases between. The CDR3 has 10 amino acids.

The chain recombines TRBV6-2 or TRBV6-3 with TRBJ2-7; TRBD2 aligns across 8 bases. The CDR3 extends over 15 amino acids. V shed 2 bases, J shed 1 base, and the junction held 4 bases outside the gene matches. The germline V gene has CDR1 MNHEY and CDR2 SVGEGT. CDR3 sequence (DNA): TGTGCCAGCAGTTACAGTGCGGGGGGTTCCTACGAGCAGTACTTC. It codes for CASSYSAGGSYEQYF.

This clone was counted a few times. This chain joins TRBV12-3 or TRBV12-4 and TRBJ2-2; weak D call: TRBD2 (5 bases). This CDR3 is 13 amino acids long. Between the trimmed V and J ends, which lost 2 bases and 6 bases, there was a span of 7 bases. CDR3 region: CASSLMRAGELFF. The CDR3 DNA follows: TGTGCCAGCAGTTTAATGAGGGCCGGGGAGCTGTTTTTT.

CDR3 nucleotides: TGTGCCAGCGGGGCAGAGATGAACACTGAAGCTTTCTTT. Translated, it gives CASGAEMNTEAFF. This chain connects TRBV2 to TRBJ1-1; D perhaps matches TRBD1 (5 bases). Trimming stripped 8 bases from V and 0 bases from J, with 10 bases between. The germline CDR1 and CDR2 sequences are SNHLY and FYNNEI. This CDR3 spans 13 amino acids. Together with reference TRBV2 and TRBJ1-1, the CDR3 gives the full variable domain: EPEVTQTPSHQVTQMGQEVILRCVPISNHLYFYWYRQILGQKVEFLVSFYNNEISEKSEIFDDQFSVERPDGSNFTLKIRSTKLEDSAMYFCASGAEMNTEAFFGQGTRLTVV.

V gene TRBV28 combines with J gene TRBJ1-5; TRBD1 agrees at 10 bases. This CDR3 is 19 amino acids long. J lost 1 base, V lost 3 bases, and 12 bases had no gene match. Per germline, CDR1 MDHEN and CDR2 SYDVKM. CDR3 sequence (DNA): TGTGCCAGCAGTTTTCCCGGACAGGGGGGATCGGGGAGCAATCAGCCCCAGCATTTT. Residues: CASSFPGQGGSGSNQPQHF.

The chain uses TRBV2 and TRBJ2-7; D unclear. V lost 7 bases, J lost 2 bases, and 18 bases lay in between. The CDR3 contains 15 residues. Germline CDR1 reads SNHLY; CDR2 reads FYNNEI. This CDR3 reads CASKLNRQLPYEQYF. The DNA for the CDR3 is TGTGCCAGCAAACTCAACCGTCAGTTGCCCTACGAGCAGTACTTC.

The chain recombines TRBV6-5 with TRBJ1-2; D gene unclear. Germline V gene sequence: CDR1 MNHEY, CDR2 SVGAGI. CDR3 length: 14 residues. Trimming cost V 0 bases and J 1 base, with 6 bases left between them. The CDR3 DNA follows: TGTGCCAGCAGTTACTCGGTCGATAACTATGGCTACACCTTC. Translation: CASSYSVDNYGYTF.

This chain uses TRBV12-3 or TRBV12-4 with TRBJ1-1; the D is unclear. Trimming left V 6 bases short and J 2 bases short, with 7 bases between. There are 12 residues in the CDR3. Here the CDR3 DNA reads TGTGCCAGCAGCCTACACAACACTGAAGCTTTCTTT. This gives the protein CASSLHNTEAFF.

V usage is TRBV29-1 and J usage is TRBJ1-2; 8 bases agree with TRBD1. CDR1 SQVTM and CDR2 ANQGSEA come from the germline V gene. The CDR3 is 15 amino acids. The V segment lost 2 bases and the J segment 3 bases; nucleotides outside the gene matches: 8. CDR3 in amino acids: CSVESHLTGDYGYTF. CDR3 nucleotide sequence: TGCAGCGTTGAATCTCACTTGACAGGGGACTATGGCTACACCTTC.

The rearrangement joins TRBV19 to TRBJ2-2; D gene uncertain. The CDR3 has 12 amino acids. V was shortened by 5 bases and J by 6 bases, with 7 bases between the two germline ends. Germline values: CDR1 LNHDA, CDR2 SQIVND (reference sequence). The CDR3 DNA is TGTGCCAGTAGTGTACCAGCCGGGGAGCTGTTTTTT. Its translation is CASSVPAGELFF.

V usage is TRBV6-1 and J usage is TRBJ2-7, with D tentatively TRBD1 or TRBD2 (7 bases each). Germline V gene lookup returns CDR1 MNHNS and CDR2 SASEGT. Deletions cut 4 bases from V and 3 bases from J, with 19 bases between. The CDR3 contains 16 residues. CDR3 nucleotide sequence: TGTGCCAGCAGTGTCGGGCAGGGGGGGTCCGACTACGAGCAGTACGTC. Translating gives CASSVGQGGSDYEQYV.

V gene TRBV5-1 combines with J gene TRBJ2-1; D may be TRBD1 or TRBD2 (5 bases each). The CDR3 runs 16 residues. Deletions cut 4 bases from V and 0 bases from J, with 14 bases between. Looked up from germline, CDR1 is SGHRS and CDR2 is YFSETQ. The CDR3 DNA reads TGCGCCAGCAGCCATAACGGGGACCTCTCCTACAATGAGCAGTTCTTC. Translation gives CASSHNGDLSYNEQFF.

The chain carries TRBV12-3 or TRBV12-4 and TRBJ1-4, with D hard to call. The V gene lost 4 bases and the J gene lost 9 bases, with 12 bases spanning the gap. The CDR3 is 13 amino acids. As DNA, the CDR3 is TGTGCCAGCAGTTGGGATCCTTACAAAAAACTGTTTTTT. Translated, it gives CASSWDPYKKLFF.

CDR3 residues: CASTYEDRGGQPQHF. The CDR3 region has the DNA TGCGCCAGCACATACGAGGACAGGGGTGGTCAGCCCCAGCATTTT. This sequence joins TRBV4-1 and TRBJ1-5; 9 bases align to TRBD1. CDR1 is MGHRA, CDR2 YSYEKL, per germline. This CDR3 is 15 amino acids long. The V gene end was trimmed by 7 bases and the J gene end by 6 bases; junction bases not matched to a gene: 10.

V usage is TRBV6-5 and J usage is TRBJ1-5, with a tentative D call TRBD1 (6 bases). The CDR3 contains 15 residues. The ends were cut back, 8 bases at V and 2 bases at J, with 16 bases in the middle. CDR1 and CDR2 (germline): MNHEY, SVGAGI. The CDR3 protein is CASGSGGGRNQPQHF. The CDR3 DNA reads TGTGCCAGCGGTTCGGGGGGCGGACGCAATCAGCCCCAGCATTTT.

CDR3 DNA sequence: TGTGCCAGCAGCTTAGAACCGAGCTCCTACGAGCAGTACTTC. Encoded protein: CASSLEPSSYEQYF. The chain combines TRBV7-9 with TRBJ2-7; D unresolved. Germline assignment: CDR1 SEHNR and CDR2 FQNEAQ (reference sequence). The CDR3 runs 14 residues. The V end was cut by 1 base, the J end by 0 bases, with 7 bases between.

Points on this clone: The germline gene is not matched at one end of the junction; a read error may be the cause. The V gene is TRBV7-9, the J gene TRBJ2-4; possibly TRBD1 for D (6 bases). The CDR3 sequence is 13 residues long. Germline CDR1 and CDR2: SEHNR and FQNEAQ (reference sequence). The CDR3 sequence is CAISESTGSEVFF. CDR3 DNA sequence: TGTGCCATATCCGAATCCACAGGGAGTGAAGTTTTTTTC.

This clone was observed a few times. V usage is TRBV5-1 and J usage is TRBJ1-1, with D possibly being TRBD1 (6 bases). The CDR3 extends over 14 amino acids. V lost 4 bases and J 4 bases, leaving 14 bases between the germline ends. CDR1 is SGHRS and CDR2 is YFSETQ in the germline V gene. The CDR3 sequence is CASSPGALGTEAFF. The CDR3 nucleotides read TGCGCCAGCAGCCCAGGGGCCCTCGGCACTGAAGCTTTCTTT.

The V gene is TRBV10-3, the J gene TRBJ2-7; D possibly corresponds to TRBD1 (5 bases). The CDR3 has 11 residues. Germline V gene data show CDR1 as ENHRY and CDR2 as SYGVKD. The V and J ends lost 9 bases and 4 bases respectively, with 10 bases between them. The CDR3 DNA sequence: TGTGCCATTTCTCAGGGTTACGAGCAGTACGTC. Amino acid sequence: CAISQGYEQYV.

This clone was counted a single time. The rearrangement links TRBV9 to TRBJ2-7, with 9 bases fitting TRBD1. Per the germline V gene, CDR1 is SGDLS and CDR2 is YYNGEE. The junction had 13 bases not matched to a gene; V was cut back by 4 bases and J by 2 bases. CDR3 length: 17 residues. The CDR3 nucleotides read TGTGCCAGCAGCCCTAGACCGGGGACAGGGATAACCTACGAGCAGTACTTC. As protein: CASSPRPGTGITYEQYF. The full variable domain, its missing parts supplied by reference TRBV9 and TRBJ2-7, is DSGVTQTPKHLITATGQRVTLRCSPRSGDLSVYWYQQSLDQGLQFLIQYYNGEERAKGNILERFSAQQFPDLHSELNLSSLELGDSALYFCASSPRPGTGITYEQYFGPGTRLTVT.

This clone was found once. J is TRBJ1-1 and V is TRBV24-1; TRBD1 aligns across 7 bases. Germline loops: CDR1 KGHDR, CDR2 SFDVKD. CDR3 length equals 13 residues. J was trimmed by 7 bases and V by 9 bases; bases with no gene match: 10. The CDR3 is CATSPSGQNEAFF. For the CDR3, the DNA is TGTGCCACCTCCCCATCGGGACAGAATGAAGCTTTCTTT.

This sequence joins TRBV28 and TRBJ1-5; D is undetermined. The CDR3 contains 12 residues. Trimming pared 6 bases from V and 5 bases from J, leaving 8 bases between. The germline gives CDR1 MDHEN, CDR2 SYDVKM. The CDR3 protein is CASRSVHQPQHF. The CDR3 nucleotides are TGTGCCAGCAGAAGTGTGCATCAGCCCCAGCATTTT.

Of note for this clone: The sample carries other DNA sequences with the same CDR3. The rearrangement joins TRBV19 to TRBJ2-3, with 7 bases fitting TRBD2. Germline V lookup: CDR1 LNHDA, CDR2 SQIVND (reference sequence). The CDR3 is 11 amino acids. CDR3: CSAGVADTQYF. In DNA form, the CDR3 reads TGTTCGGCGGGGGTCGCGGATACGCAGTATTTT.